This T cell receptor beta chain was identified during a study of blood T cell repertoires in COVID-19. Study background: Both acute and convalescent COVID-19 samples were obtained from the United States, Italy and Spain. Sample material is recorded as cDNA or gDNA derived from T cells, B-cell-depleted T cells, or PBMCs.

Sequenced by immunoSEQ multiplex PCR; TCRdb stores in-frame clones only, minus some. The sample carries about 110,000 clones, 88% recorded once. Germline V gene sequence: CDR1 DFQATT, CDR2 SNEGSKA (reference sequence). The ends were cut back, 5 bases at V and 3 bases at J, with 5 bases in the middle. CDR3 length: 10 amino acids. Specimen: peripheral blood. V is TRBV20-1 and J is TRBJ2-7; D gene unclear. This receptor was obtained from a woman between 50 and 59 years old with acute or convalescent COVID-19. This CDR3 reads CSAVFYEQYF. The CDR3 nucleotides are TGCAGTGCTGTCTTCTACGAGCAGTACTTC.